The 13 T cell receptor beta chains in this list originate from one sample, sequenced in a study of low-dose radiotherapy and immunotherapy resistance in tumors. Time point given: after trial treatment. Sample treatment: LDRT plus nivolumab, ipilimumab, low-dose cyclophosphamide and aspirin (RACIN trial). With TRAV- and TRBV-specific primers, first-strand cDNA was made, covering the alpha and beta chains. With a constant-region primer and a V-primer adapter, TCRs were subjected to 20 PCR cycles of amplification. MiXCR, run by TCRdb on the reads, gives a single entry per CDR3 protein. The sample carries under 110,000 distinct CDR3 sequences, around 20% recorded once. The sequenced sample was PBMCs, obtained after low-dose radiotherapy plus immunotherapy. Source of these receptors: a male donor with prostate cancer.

CDR3 protein: CATSQGPLFEGKYF. The CDR3 DNA sequence: TGTGCCACCAGCCAGGGGCCCCTTTTTGAGGGAAAGTACTTC. This rearrangement joins TRBV15 to TRBJ2-7; TRBD1 is a possible D gene (6 bases). Trimming stripped 5 bases from V and 11 bases from J, with 22 bases between. CDR3 length: 14 amino acids. Germline lookup yields CDR1 LNHNV and CDR2 YYDKDF (reference sequence).

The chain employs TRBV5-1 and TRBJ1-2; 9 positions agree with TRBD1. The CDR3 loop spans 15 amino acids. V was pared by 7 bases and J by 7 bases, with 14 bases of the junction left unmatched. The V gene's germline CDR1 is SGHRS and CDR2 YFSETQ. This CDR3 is CASGQPDRGVTGYTF. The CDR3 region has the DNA TGCGCCAGCGGCCAACCTGACAGGGGGGTTACTGGCTACACCTTC.

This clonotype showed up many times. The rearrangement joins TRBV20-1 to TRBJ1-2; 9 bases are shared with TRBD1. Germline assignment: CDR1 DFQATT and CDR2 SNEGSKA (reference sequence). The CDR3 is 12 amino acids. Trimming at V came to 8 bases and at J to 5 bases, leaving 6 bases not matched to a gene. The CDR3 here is CSSGDRVYGYTF. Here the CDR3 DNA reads TGCAGTTCCGGGGACAGGGTATATGGCTACACCTTC.

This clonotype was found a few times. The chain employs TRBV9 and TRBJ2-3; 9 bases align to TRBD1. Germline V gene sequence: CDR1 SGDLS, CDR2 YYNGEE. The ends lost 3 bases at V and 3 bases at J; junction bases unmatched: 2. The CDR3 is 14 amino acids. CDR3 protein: CASSEGTGTDTQYF. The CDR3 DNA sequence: TGTGCCAGCAGCGAAGGGACAGGGACAGATACGCAGTATTTT.

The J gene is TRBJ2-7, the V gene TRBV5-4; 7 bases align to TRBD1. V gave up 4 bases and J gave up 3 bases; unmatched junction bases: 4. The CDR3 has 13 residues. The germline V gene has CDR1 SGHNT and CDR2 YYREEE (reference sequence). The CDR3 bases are TGTGCCAGCAGCAGCGGACAGGACTACGAGCAGTACTTC. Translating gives CASSSGQDYEQYF.

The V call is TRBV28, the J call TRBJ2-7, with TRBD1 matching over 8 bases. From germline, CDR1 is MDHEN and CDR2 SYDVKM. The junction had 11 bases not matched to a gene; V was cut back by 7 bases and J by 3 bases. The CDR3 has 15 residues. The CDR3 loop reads CASTERTGKNYEQYF. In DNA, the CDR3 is TGTGCCAGCACCGAAAGGACAGGGAAAAACTACGAGCAGTACTTC.

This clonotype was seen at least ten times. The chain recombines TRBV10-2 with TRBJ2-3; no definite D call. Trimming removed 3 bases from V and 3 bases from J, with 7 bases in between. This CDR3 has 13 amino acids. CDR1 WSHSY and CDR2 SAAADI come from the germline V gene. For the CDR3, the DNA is TGCGCCAGCAGTGAAAGTATGACAGATACGCAGTATTTT. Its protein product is CASSESMTDTQYF.

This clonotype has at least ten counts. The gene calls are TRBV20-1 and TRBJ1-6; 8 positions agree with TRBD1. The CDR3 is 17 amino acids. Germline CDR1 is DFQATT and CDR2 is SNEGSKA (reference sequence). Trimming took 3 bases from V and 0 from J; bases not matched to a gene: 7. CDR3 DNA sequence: TGCAGTGCTAGCCAACAGGACAGGGACTCCTATAATTCACCCCTCCACTTT. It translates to CSASQQDRDSYNSPLHF.

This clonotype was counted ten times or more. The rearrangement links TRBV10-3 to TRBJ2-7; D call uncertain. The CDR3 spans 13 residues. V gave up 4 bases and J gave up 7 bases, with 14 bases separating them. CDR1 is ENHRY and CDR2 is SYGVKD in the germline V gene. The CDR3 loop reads CAISGNPEREQYF. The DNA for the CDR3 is TGTGCCATCAGTGGTAACCCGGAACGTGAGCAGTACTTC.

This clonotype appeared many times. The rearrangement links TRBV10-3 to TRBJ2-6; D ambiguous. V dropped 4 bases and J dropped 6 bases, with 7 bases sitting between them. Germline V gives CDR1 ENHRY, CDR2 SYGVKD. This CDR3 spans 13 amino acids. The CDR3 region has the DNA TGTGCCATCAGTGTGCCCCCGGCCAACGTCCTGACTTTC. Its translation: CAISVPPANVLTF.

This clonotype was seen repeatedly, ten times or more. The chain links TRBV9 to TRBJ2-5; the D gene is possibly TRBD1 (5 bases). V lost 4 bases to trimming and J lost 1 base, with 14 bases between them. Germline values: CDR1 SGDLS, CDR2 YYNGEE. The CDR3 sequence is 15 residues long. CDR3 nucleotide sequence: TGTGCCAGCAGCCCCAATAGGGGCCCCCAAGAGACCCAGTACTTC. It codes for CASSPNRGPQETQYF. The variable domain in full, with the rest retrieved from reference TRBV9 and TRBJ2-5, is DSGVTQTPKHLITATGQRVTLRCSPRSGDLSVYWYQQSLDQGLQFLIQYYNGEERAKGNILERFSAQQFPDLHSELNLSSLELGDSALYFCASSPNRGPQETQYFGPGTRLLVL.

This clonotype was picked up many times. CDR3 coding DNA: TGTGCCAGCAGCTCGGGGGGTGGGACTCTTGATACGCAGTATTTT. The encoded protein is CASSSGGGTLDTQYF. The genes are TRBV7-3 and TRBJ2-3; TRBD2 matches 7 bases. CDR1 SGHTA and CDR2 FQGTGA come from the germline V gene. This CDR3 comprises 15 residues. V lost 4 bases to trimming and J lost 6 bases; unmatched junction nucleotides: 10.

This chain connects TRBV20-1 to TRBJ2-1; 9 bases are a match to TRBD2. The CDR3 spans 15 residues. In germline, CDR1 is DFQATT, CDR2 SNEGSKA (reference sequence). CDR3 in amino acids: CSFPGVLAGSNEQFF. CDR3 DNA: TGCAGCTTCCCGGGGGTGCTAGCGGGATCCAATGAGCAGTTCTTC.